This T cell receptor beta chain appears in the sequencing data of a study of T cell changes during pregnancy in multiple sclerosis. Only in-frame clones appear in the TCRdb table, and some are missing; sequencing was by immunoSEQ multiplex PCR. The sample includes around 40,000 clones, 85% to 95% seen only once; the top ten take less than 0.4%. Trimming cost V 5 bases and J 3 bases; bases outside gene matches: 3. This CDR3 has 14 amino acids. Germline-derived CDR1 and CDR2 are ENHRY and SYGVKD. This clone was seen once. The sequence was collected from a female donor with multiple sclerosis, enrolled in a pregnancy study. Sequenced material: CD4+ T cells from peripheral blood mononuclear cells, taken in the second trimester of pregnancy. The genes are TRBV10-3 and TRBJ2-3; 9 bases fit TRBD1. CDR3 residues: CAISTQGATDTQYF. The CDR3 nucleotides are TGTGCCATCAGTACACAGGGGGCGACAGATACGCAGTATTTT.